This T cell receptor beta chain emerged from a study of blood T cells in healthy people across ages. This clonotype was counted a few times. Roughly 9.5 milliliters of peripheral blood were drawn from each donor into EDTA-treated tubes. Each sample had at least 6 million PBMCs isolated. Extraction of total RNA produced a minimum of 6 micrograms from each sample. The authors ran a second PCR of about 7 to 11 cycles using a sample-barcoded 5' primer and a J-beta primer mix. TCRdb itself ran the 5' RACE reads through MiXCR, one entry per CDR3 protein. Here the sample spans approximately 810,000 distinct CDR3 sequences, roughly 34% being singletons. Sequenced sample: blood. The TCR sequence derives from a man in his late teens or twenties in good health.

The CDR3 sequence: CASSPQTGGDEQYF. Written as DNA, the CDR3 is TGTGCCAGCAGCCCGCAGACAGGGGGCGATGAGCAGTACTTC. This rearrangement joins TRBV11-1 to TRBJ2-5, with 10 nucleotides matching TRBD1. The trim removed 5 bases at V and 11 bases at J, leaving 11 bases unmatched. Looked up from germline, CDR1 is SGHAT and CDR2 is FQDESV (reference sequence). This CDR3 has 14 amino acids.